This T cell receptor beta chain was recovered during a study of graft-versus-host responses after intestinal transplantation. At the level of the study: Following induction with anti-thymocyte globulin, all recipients were given tacrolimus and steroids for around three years.

Study observations and caveats: Across patients carrying graft-donor T cell macrochimerism, allografts held high graft-versus-host to host-versus-graft clonal ratios. Recipient marrow harbored GvH clones, some of which surfaced first in ileum or blood.

This CDR3 is 14 amino acids long. CDR1 is SGDLS and CDR2 is YYNGEE in the germline V gene. V lost 3 bases to trimming and J lost 2 bases; unmatched junction nucleotides: 5. Sequencing was performed with immunoSEQ multiplex PCR; in TCRdb, only in-frame clones are kept and a portion is missing. Of 90,000 to 150,000 clones detected, approximately 95% appear once; the ten largest clones hold more than 0.1%. In regard to this clone: The antigen remains undetermined.

V gene TRBV9 combines with J gene TRBJ2-7; the match to TRBD2 covers 7 bases. The clonotype comes from a human donor who received an intestinal transplant. Source: unstimulated CD4+ T cells sorted from spleen or lymph node cells, taken before intestinal transplant. The DNA of the CDR3 is TGTGCCAGCAGCGCGGGACTAACCCCCTACGAGCAGTACTTC. Amino acids: CASSAGLTPYEQYF.